This T cell receptor (beta chain) is drawn from a study of T cell responses to AZD1222 COVID-19 vaccine (dated by TCRdb to about 2021). Regarding the study in general: AZD1222 recipients given second doses at about 4 weeks or at about 12 weeks were pooled, since spike-specific TCR depth and breadth were not found to differ between the two schedules. A total of 233 trial participants underwent TCR sequencing, of whom approximately 210 received two doses of AZD1222 and some 26 received two doses of the MenACWY control vaccine. Trial participants were enrolled by age into 18-55, 56-69 and 70-plus year subgroups, with 148, 28 and 57 TCR-sequenced participants respectively. General study outcomes and caveats: Reportedly, almost half of the unique spike-specific TCRs recognized epitopes lying outside the regions that are mutated in the B.1.351 and B.1.1.7 variants. The whole spike protein was spanned by vaccine-associated CD4 TCRs, and dominant responses were seen in regions 160-218 and 743-854. No day 14 peak-response samples were available, so repertoires were characterized only after the peak T cell response. Conclusions about previously exposed vaccinees are limited because only six or seven AZD1222 recipients were SARS-CoV-2 seropositive at baseline. Participants were mostly white British, with more females than males. The authors suggested clonal diversity may have been underestimated. A significant rise in spike-specific TCR breadth and depth was observed after two AZD1222 doses relative to day 0 and relative to MenACWY recipients. The 56-69-year group was small, and its depth increase did not reach significance, likely because of low power.

The CDR3 regions of human TCRbeta chains were analyzed by immunosequencing. As for the authors' bioinformatics: Repertoire TCRs were checked for matches against a reference library of SARS-CoV-2-specific TCRs that had been generated using the MIRA antigen-specificity platform. Breadth meant the fraction of unique TCRs that were SARS-CoV-2-associated, whereas depth meant the fraction of total T cells that were SARS-CoV-2-associated. Using the MIRA data, each spike-specific TCR was mapped to the spike region that the TCR reacts to and placed in a CD4 or CD8 class. Log10-transformed breadth and depth values were compared by one-way ANOVA with Sidak's multiple comparisons tests. As stored in TCRdb, this immuneACCESS dataset retains in-frame rearrangements with V and J assigned. A fraction of the clones does not appear; measured against another copy, unresolved V genes explain less than half of the discrepancy, and the remainder lacks a known reason. That table supplies the V and J calls and clone size; D and trimming were determined from the DNA. The sample has 130,000 to 150,000 clones on record, more than 90% of them singletons. The ten largest account for around 1.5% of the sample.

As for this clone: Its antigen is not yet known. Base qualities are not provided; no much larger clone lies one nucleotide away.

Trimming removed 1 base from V and 4 bases from J; the gene matches leave 4 bases unexplained. CDR1 SNHLY and CDR2 FYNNEI are derived from the germline V gene. Inclusive of the bounding cysteine and phenylalanine, the CDR3 is 15 residues long. Left in the record is the CDR3 DNA by itself, 45 bases read in frame from the first base. Per the publication, the time point label means: baseline before first vaccination. Samples from vaccinated people were obtained from the UK trials COV001 and COV002, which included a single-blind randomized controlled phase 2/3 trial of AZD1222 (ChAdOx1 nCoV-19) in healthy adults. For TCRbeta chain sequencing, PBMC samples were collected from trial participants at day 0 and at day 28 after the second dose.

Material: peripheral blood, obtained on day 0 of AZD1222 vaccination. This clonotype was obtained from an adult in good health. Recombination joined TRBV2 with TRBJ2-1; TRBD2 aligns with 7 central bases. The DNA is as follows: TGTGCCAGCAGTGAAGAGGCGGGAGCATACAATGAGCAGTTCTTC. The encoded protein is CASSEEAGAYNEQFF.